This T cell receptor beta chain was obtained from a study of T cells after yellow fever vaccination. This CDR3 spans 15 amino acids. Germline V gives CDR1 SQVTM, CDR2 ANQGSEA. Trimming took 2 bases from V and 2 from J; bases not matched to a gene: 6. The 5'RACE template-switching step produced TCR cDNA and added a universal primer site and UMIs. TCRdb reanalysed the 5' RACE reads using MiXCR and keeps one entry per CDR3 protein. The sample holds 620,000 or so distinct CDR3 sequences, 9% to 15% seen once. A few counts support this clonotype. The clonotype originates from a man younger than 45 who received the YFV17D yellow fever vaccine. The specimen was PBMCs, collected on the day of the yellow fever booster vaccination. V usage is TRBV29-1 and J usage is TRBJ2-5, with TRBD2 matching 9 bases. Here the CDR3 reads CSVEIVAGAQETQYF. CDR3 nucleotide sequence: TGCAGCGTTGAAATCGTAGCGGGAGCTCAAGAGACCCAGTACTTC.